The 14 T cell receptor beta chains presented below share a single source sample, sequenced in a study of molecular identifiers for immune sequencing clone quantification. TCRdb analysed the PCR reads with MiXCR anew, one entry per CDR3 protein. The data hold about 320,000 distinct CDR3 sequences, with about a fifth observed a single time. The specimen sequenced was naive CD8+ T cells from blood, with Jurkat cell RNA spiked in. Subset: FACS-sorted CD8+CD4-CCR7+CD45RA+ naive T cells. The origin of the receptors is a human donor in good health. Some libraries in this study had Jurkat cell RNA spiked in.

Details on this clonotype: Given a much more abundant clone one base away, this may be a read error. The conserved phenylalanine or tryptophan is not found at the CDR3 terminus, so this likely reflects a read error. The chain combines TRBV20-1 with TRBJ2-4, with 8 positions matching TRBD1. Losses at the gene ends were 5 bases for V and 4 bases for J; bases not matched to a gene: 7. The CDR3 has 14 residues. The V gene's germline CDR1 is DFQATT and CDR2 SNEGSKA (reference sequence). CDR3 in DNA: TGCAGTGCTTTTCAGGGGGCATTAAAAAACATTCAGTACCTC. As protein: CSAFQGALKNIQYL.

This clonotype was counted many times. The chain recombines TRBV15 with TRBJ1-1; D is unclear. V shed 0 bases and J shed 4 bases, with 12 bases lying between them. Germline values: CDR1 LNHNV, CDR2 YYDKDF (reference sequence). The CDR3 sequence is 15 residues long. The CDR3 DNA reads as TGTGCCACCAGCAGAGATCATGGGTTGGGCACTGAAGCTTTCTTT. Translating it yields CATSRDHGLGTEAFF.

This clonotype appeared many times. This chain connects TRBV9 to TRBJ2-2, with a possible D match to TRBD2 (6 bases). The length of the CDR3 is 14 residues. CDR1 and CDR2 (germline): SGDLS, YYNGEE. Trimming shortened V by 3 bases and J by 6 bases, and 12 bases separated the two germline ends. CDR3 nucleotides: TGTGCCAGCAGCGCGGGGTTAGCGGCCGGGGAGCTGTTTTTT. The encoded protein is CASSAGLAAGELFF.

The chain recombines TRBV10-3 with TRBJ2-3, with D possibly called TRBD1 or TRBD2 (8 bases each). In germline, CDR1 is ENHRY, CDR2 SYGVKD. V lost 0 bases and J lost 2, with 18 bases in between. This CDR3 comprises 18 residues. The CDR3 loop is CAISESISGTGNTDTQYF. CDR3 coding DNA: TGTGCCATCAGTGAGTCGATTAGCGGGACAGGAAACACAGATACGCAGTATTTT.

This clonotype was detected many times. This chain uses TRBV7-2 with TRBJ2-1; D gene uncertain. Germline V gene lookup returns CDR1 SGHTA and CDR2 FQGNSA. V shed 3 bases and J shed 3 bases, with 0 bases lying between them. CDR3 size: 11 residues. CDR3 bases: TGTGCCAGCAGCTTCTACAATGAGCAGTTCTTC. Translation: CASSFYNEQFF.

This clonotype appeared many times. This chain uses TRBV29-1 with TRBJ2-7; 9 nucleotides match TRBD2. Germline loops: CDR1 SQVTM, CDR2 ANQGSEA. J gave up 7 bases and V 1 base, and 5 bases lay outside the gene matches. The CDR3 contains 13 residues. In nucleotides, the CDR3 is TGCAGCGTTGAAGGCCAGGGACTAGCTGAGCAGTACTTC. It yields the protein CSVEGQGLAEQYF.

This clonotype was seen ten or more times. The rearrangement joins TRBV6-2 or TRBV6-3 to TRBJ2-7; 9 bases map to TRBD1. Germline V gene sequence: CDR1 MNHEY, CDR2 SVGEGT. This CDR3 comprises 13 residues. Trimming at V came to 2 bases and at J to 6 bases, leaving 2 bases not matched to a gene. The CDR3 region has the DNA TGTGCCAGCAGTTACGGGACAGGGTTCGAGCAGTACTTC. This translates into CASSYGTGFEQYF.

A word on this clonotype: One base away lies a much larger clone, so this may be a sequencing read error. The chain joins TRBV12-3 or TRBV12-4 to TRBJ2-7, with D hard to call. The CDR3 has 13 residues. The CDR3, as DNA: TGTGCCGGCAGTTTCGTCCGAACCGACGAGCAGTACTTC. Its translation is CAGSFVRTDEQYF.

The chain combines TRBV7-9 with TRBJ1-2; 7 nucleotides match TRBD1. V gave up 5 bases and J gave up 5 bases; unmatched junction bases: 14. The germline CDR1 and CDR2 sequences are SEHNR and FQNEAQ (reference sequence). This CDR3 has 16 amino acids. CDR3 nucleotide sequence: TGTGCCAGCAGCCGGAGGGACAGCCCAAACCTATATGGCTACACCTTC. Amino acids: CASSRRDSPNLYGYTF.

This clonotype has a count of ten or more. The chain couples TRBV7-9 to TRBJ1-1; D unclear. Trimming left V 5 bases short and J 6 bases short, with 16 bases between. From germline, CDR1 is SEHNR and CDR2 FQNEAQ (reference sequence). The CDR3 extends over 14 amino acids. The CDR3 DNA is TGTGCCAGCAGCCCGACGGAGAGGGCCCCTGAAGCTTTCTTT. Amino acid sequence: CASSPTERAPEAFF. The whole variable domain, remainder taken from reference TRBV7-9 and TRBJ1-1, is DTGVSQNPRHKITKRGQNVTFRCDPISEHNRLYWYRQTLGQGPEFLTYFQNEAQLEKSRLLSDRFSAERPKGSFSTLEIQRTEQGDSAMYLCASSPTERAPEAFFGQGTRLTVV.

This clonotype was observed at least ten times. The CDR3 nucleotides read TGTGCCAGCAGCTTGGATGGAGGCGGGGGGCTAAAGACTGAAGCTTTCTTT. Translated: CASSLDGGGGLKTEAFF. This sequence joins TRBV5-8 and TRBJ1-1, with D perhaps TRBD1 (6 bases). Trimming removed 0 bases at V and 5 bases at J, with 20 bases between. Germline V gives CDR1 SGHTS, CDR2 YDEGEE. The CDR3 length is 17 residues.

This clonotype has at least ten counts. The chain has TRBV7-9 and TRBJ2-5; 9 bases map to TRBD2. The CDR3 contains 15 residues. The V segment lost 3 bases and the J segment 6 bases; nucleotides outside the gene matches: 8. Germline CDR1 SEHNR, CDR2 FQNEAQ (reference sequence). CDR3 in amino acids: CASSLASGIGKTQYF. Written as DNA, the CDR3 is TGTGCCAGCAGCTTGGCTAGCGGGATCGGAAAGACCCAGTACTTC.

Many counts were recorded for this clonotype. This rearrangement joins TRBV28 to TRBJ2-7; 9 bases fit TRBD2. The CDR3 has 19 residues. Germline CDR1 MDHEN, CDR2 SYDVKM. V trimming: 1 base; J trimming: 2 bases; junction bases outside the gene matches: 15. The CDR3 loop reads CASSLSYTTTAGGTYEQYF. The CDR3 region has the DNA TGTGCCAGCAGTTTATCCTACACCACGACAGCGGGAGGTACCTACGAGCAGTACTTC.

The chain joins TRBV30 to TRBJ2-5, with 9 bases fitting TRBD2. Per germline, CDR1 GTSNPN and CDR2 SVGIG (reference sequence). The junction had 10 bases not matched to a gene; V was cut back by 4 bases and J by 1 base. CDR3 size: 16 residues. For the CDR3, the DNA is TGTGCCTGGACCGACTGGGCGGGAGGGCTCCAAGAGACCCAGTACTTC. Its protein product is CAWTDWAGGLQETQYF.